This TCR beta chain emerged from a study of OX40 agonist ivuxolimab in advanced cancers. Study-wide context: Ivuxolimab was delivered to patients intravenously every 2 weeks at doses spanning 0.01 to 10 mg/kg.

This table comes from immunoSEQ multiplex PCR, and its TCRdb copy is limited to in-frame clones, with some not included. The sample lists around 70,000 clones; roughly 80% were seen once. Germline V gene sequence: CDR1 WSHSY, CDR2 SAAADI. The length of the CDR3 is 15 residues. V was clipped by 2 bases and J by 4 bases; unmatched bases: 4. This chain links TRBV10-2 with TRBJ2-1; TRBD2 aligns across 8 bases. This specimen consisted of CD4+ or CD8+ T cells sorted from blood, obtained in a trial of the OX40 agonist ivuxolimab. The TCR sequence derives from an adult with an advanced solid tumor such as melanoma, head and neck, liver or kidney cancer. In DNA form, the CDR3 reads TGCGCCAGCAGTGAGATTAGCGGGGCATACAATGAGCAGTTCTTC. It encodes CASSEISGAYNEQFF.